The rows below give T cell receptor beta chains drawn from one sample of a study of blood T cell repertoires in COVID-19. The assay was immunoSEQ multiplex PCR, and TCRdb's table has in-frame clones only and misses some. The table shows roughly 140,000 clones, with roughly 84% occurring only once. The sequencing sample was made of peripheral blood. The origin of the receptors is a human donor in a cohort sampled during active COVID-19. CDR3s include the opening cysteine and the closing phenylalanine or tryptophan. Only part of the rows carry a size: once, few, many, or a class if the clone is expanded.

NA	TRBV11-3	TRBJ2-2	CASSPGRERELFF
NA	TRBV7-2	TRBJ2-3	CASSLEGLASATQYF
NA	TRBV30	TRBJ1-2	CAWDRDRSGGYTF
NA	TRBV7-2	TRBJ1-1	CASSLPEMNTEAFF
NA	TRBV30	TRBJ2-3	CAWSRGLAGGPDTQYF
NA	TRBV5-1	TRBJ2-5	CASSGGSAETQYF
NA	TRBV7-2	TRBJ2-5	CASAGGLQETQYF
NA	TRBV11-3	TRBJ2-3	CASSLVGSGGPTDTQYF
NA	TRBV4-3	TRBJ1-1	CASSQGRGGVTEAFF
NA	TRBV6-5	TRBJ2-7	CASSYSQTIPYEQYF
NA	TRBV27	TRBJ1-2	CASSLSEAYGYTF
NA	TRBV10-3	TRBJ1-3	CAISVGGGGNTIYF
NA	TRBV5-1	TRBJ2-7	CASSSASDRGSEQYF
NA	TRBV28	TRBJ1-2	CASTLPGTGGVHGYTF
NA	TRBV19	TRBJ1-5	CASSEVSNQPQHF
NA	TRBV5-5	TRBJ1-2	CASSLEAASFYGYTF
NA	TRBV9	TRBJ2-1	CASTPGAYNEQFF
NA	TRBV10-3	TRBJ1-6	CAIRVTGTWGNSPLHF
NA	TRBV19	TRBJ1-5	CASSILTGSPNQPQHF
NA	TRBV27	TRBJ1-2	CASSARGDYGYTF
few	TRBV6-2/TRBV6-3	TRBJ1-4	CASSYSAGLRELFF
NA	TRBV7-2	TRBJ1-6	CASSRTDYNSPLHF
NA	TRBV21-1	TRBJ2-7	CASSQRTGEGSYEQYF
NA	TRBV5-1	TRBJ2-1	CASSQGQVTYNEQFF
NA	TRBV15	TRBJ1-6	CATSRGDRNNSPLHF
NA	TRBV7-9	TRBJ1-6	CASTLAGNSPLHF
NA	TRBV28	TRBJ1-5	CASRNGGFQPQHF
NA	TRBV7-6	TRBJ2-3	CASSLGGVGTDTQYF
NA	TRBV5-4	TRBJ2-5	CASSQQGRGETQYF
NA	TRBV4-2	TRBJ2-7	CASSQGTESYEQYF
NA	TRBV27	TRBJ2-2	CASSRNTGELFF
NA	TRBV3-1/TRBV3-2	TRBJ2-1	CASSQERTDGYNEQFF
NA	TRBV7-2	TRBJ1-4	CASSPGGRGRKLFF